The 22 T cell receptor beta chains reported below all come from one sample, sequenced in a study of cytotoxic CD8 clonotypes in ibrutinib-treated CLL. Generated by immunoSEQ multiplex PCR, the TCRdb table keeps only in-frame clones and is missing some. The data show approximately 300,000 clones, about 80% seen once. The material sequenced was PBMCs, taken before ibrutinib treatment. The receptors were sampled from a human donor with chronic lymphocytic leukemia.

The V call is TRBV29-1, the J call TRBJ2-2, with 8 positions matching TRBD1. The CDR3 is 15 residues long. Per germline, CDR1 SQVTM and CDR2 ANQGSEA. V lost 3 bases and J lost 6; bases outside the gene matches: 9. CDR3 sequence: CSVEGDRMLAGELFF. Written as DNA, the CDR3 is TGCAGCGTTGAGGGGGACAGGATGCTCGCCGGGGAGCTGTTTTTT.

The V and J genes are TRBV5-3 and TRBJ1-4; D perhaps matches TRBD1 (5 bases). TRBV5-3 is an ORF, and what it does is uncertain. The CDR3 length is 16 residues. The V and J ends lost 6 bases and 5 bases respectively, with 20 bases between them. CDR3 sequence (DNA): TGTGCCAGAACTTCCGGGGCCTCGCGCGGAAATGAAAAACTGTTTTTT. Protein sequence: CARTSGASRGNEKLFF.

The chain has TRBV6-6 and TRBJ1-1; 7 nucleotides align to TRBD1. The CDR3 loop spans 13 amino acids. Germline lookup yields CDR1 MNHNY and CDR2 SVGAGI (reference sequence). Germline trimming cut 6 bases from V and 6 bases from J; bases unmatched to any gene: 7. The CDR3 sequence is CASRGDRAAEAFF. CDR3 DNA sequence: TGTGCCAGCAGGGGAGACAGGGCGGCTGAAGCTTTCTTT.

V gene TRBV27 combines with J gene TRBJ2-3, with D perhaps matching TRBD2 (6 bases). The ends were cut back, 7 bases at V and 0 bases at J, with 14 bases in the middle. CDR1 and CDR2 from the germline V gene are MNHEY and SMNVEV (reference sequence). The length of the CDR3 is 15 residues. The CDR3 spells CASTRGGVSTDTQYF. CDR3 in DNA: TGTGCCAGCACCCGTGGAGGGGTTAGCACAGATACGCAGTATTTT.

The chain combines TRBV14 with TRBJ1-5; 7 bases are a match to TRBD1. With 4 bases clipped from V and 7 bases from J, the junction kept 4 bases outside the gene matches. Germline values: CDR1 SGHDN, CDR2 FVKESK. The CDR3 loop spans 13 amino acids. This chain's CDR3 is CASSLGGRQPQHF. DNA of the CDR3: TGTGCCAGCAGCCTAGGGGGCCGGCAGCCCCAGCATTTT.

The V and J genes are TRBV27 and TRBJ2-3, with a weak D call TRBD2 (6 bases). Germline V gene lookup returns CDR1 MNHEY and CDR2 SMNVEV (reference sequence). The V gene lost 6 bases and the J gene lost 7 bases, with 17 bases spanning the gap. The CDR3 has 14 amino acids. The CDR3 DNA sequence: TGTGCCAGCAGCGCGGAGGGGTGGAGAAATACGCAGTATTTT. It is translated as CASSAEGWRNTQYF.

The rearrangement links TRBV9 to TRBJ2-1; D is perhaps TRBD2 (5 bases). This CDR3 is built from 16 residues. From germline, CDR1 is SGDLS and CDR2 YYNGEE. V was pared by 0 bases and J by 4 bases, with 14 bases between. The DNA of the CDR3 is TGTGCCAGCAGCGTAGGGGCTAGCTTTTCGTACAATGAGCAGTTCTTC. This gives the protein CASSVGASFSYNEQFF.

The CDR3 here is CASSLAGGMDTQYF. The DNA of the CDR3 is TGTGCCAGCAGCTTAGCGGGAGGCATGGATACGCAGTATTTT. The chain combines TRBV7-9 with TRBJ2-3; the D gene is possibly TRBD2 (6 bases). From germline, CDR1 is SEHNR and CDR2 FQNEAQ (reference sequence). There are 14 residues in the CDR3. Trimming cost V 0 bases and J 6 bases, with 10 bases left between them.

This clone was found once. CDR3 coding DNA: TGTGCCAGCAGCGCTCAGGGAGGCAATCAGCCCCAGCATTTT. As protein: CASSAQGGNQPQHF. This chain connects TRBV7-2 to TRBJ1-5; D is perhaps TRBD1 (5 bases). Between the trimmed V and J ends, which lost 5 bases and 2 bases, there was a span of 10 bases. Germline CDR1 and CDR2: SGHTA and FQGNSA. The length of the CDR3 is 14 residues.

The rearrangement links TRBV5-1 to TRBJ2-2, with 8 positions matching TRBD1. Germline lookup yields CDR1 SGHRS and CDR2 YFSETQ. V trimming: 4 bases; J trimming: 3 bases; junction bases outside the gene matches: 2. This CDR3 region has 14 residues. Here the CDR3 reads CASSAQGDTGELFF. CDR3 nucleotide sequence: TGCGCCAGCAGCGCACAGGGGGACACCGGGGAGCTGTTTTTT.

The chain couples TRBV6-1 to TRBJ2-1, with 8 nucleotides matching TRBD2. V lost 6 bases, J lost 0 bases, and 4 bases stayed unmatched. The CDR3 spans 15 residues. From germline, CDR1 is MNHNS and CDR2 SASEGT. In DNA, the CDR3 is TGTGCCAGCAGCGCCACTAGCGGCTCCTACAATGAGCAGTTCTTC. It yields the protein CASSATSGSYNEQFF.

The chain links TRBV27 to TRBJ2-7, with D perhaps matching TRBD1 (5 bases). V lost 3 bases, J lost 0 bases, and 12 bases lay in between. The germline CDR1 and CDR2 sequences are MNHEY and SMNVEV (reference sequence). The CDR3 totals 15 residues. The CDR3 protein is CASSLWSGNSYEQYF. The CDR3 region has the DNA TGTGCCAGCAGTTTGTGGTCAGGGAACTCCTACGAGCAGTACTTC.

The J gene is TRBJ1-1, the V gene TRBV5-1; 8 positions agree with TRBD1. The CDR3 extends over 16 amino acids. With V trimmed by 1 base and J by 2 bases, 7 bases remained unmatched. Germline V gives CDR1 SGHRS, CDR2 YFSETQ. CDR3 sequence reads: CASSLHGTGLNTEAFF. CDR3 bases: TGCGCCAGCAGCTTGCACGGGACAGGTCTAAACACTGAAGCTTTCTTT.

This chain joins TRBV7-9 and TRBJ2-3; D is unclear. The CDR3 consists of 12 residues. CDR1 and CDR2 (germline): SEHNR, FQNEAQ (reference sequence). Trimming shortened V by 2 bases and J by 5 bases, and 5 bases separated the two germline ends. The CDR3 DNA reads TGTGCCAGCAGCTTACTTGAAGATACGCAGTATTTT. Amino acid sequence: CASSLLEDTQYF.

This chain links TRBV7-9 with TRBJ1-2; a possible D gene is TRBD1 (6 bases). V gave up 6 bases and J gave up 0 bases, with 11 bases separating them. Germline-derived CDR1 and CDR2 are SEHNR and FQNEAQ (reference sequence). CDR3 length equals 14 residues. The DNA of the CDR3 is TGTGCCAGCAGAGAGACAGGAGCTAACTATGGCTACACCTTC. Residues: CASRETGANYGYTF. The full variable domain, in which reference TRBV7-9 and TRBJ1-2 provide the parts outside the CDR3, is DTGVSQNPRHKITKRGQNVTFRCDPISEHNRLYWYRQTLGQGPEFLTYFQNEAQLEKSRLLSDRFSAERPKGSFSTLEIQRTEQGDSAMYLCASRETGANYGYTFGSGTRLTVV.

V usage is TRBV27 and J usage is TRBJ1-2; TRBD1 is a possible D gene (6 bases). V lost 2 bases, J lost 1 base, and 14 bases lay in between. This CDR3 is built from 16 residues. Germline values: CDR1 MNHEY, CDR2 SMNVEV (reference sequence). Here the CDR3 reads CASSLRGTPINYGYTF. The DNA of the CDR3 is TGTGCCAGCAGTTTACGGGGGACACCCATTAACTATGGCTACACCTTC.

The chain links TRBV5-6 to TRBJ1-5; 7 nucleotides match TRBD1. With 3 bases clipped from V and 4 bases from J, the junction kept 7 bases outside the gene matches. There are 15 residues in the CDR3. CDR1 and CDR2 from the germline V gene are SGHDT and YYEEEE. The CDR3, as DNA: TGTGCCAGCAGCTGGGGGACAGAATCAAATCAGCCCCAGCATTTT. This sequence encodes CASSWGTESNQPQHF.

CDR3 in DNA: TGTGCCAGCAGTTTAAGTAGAGATGAGCAGTTCTTC. Encoded protein: CASSLSRDEQFF. This chain links TRBV27 with TRBJ2-1; D unclear. Germline V gives CDR1 MNHEY, CDR2 SMNVEV (reference sequence). V lost 2 bases to trimming and J lost 8 bases, with 7 bases between them. The CDR3 has 12 amino acids.

The CDR3 DNA is TGTGCCAGCAGTTTAGGGCAGGGGGCGCTCGAGCAGTACTTC. It codes for CASSLGQGALEQYF. The chain couples TRBV28 to TRBJ2-7; TRBD1 aligns across 8 bases. This CDR3 has 14 residues. Germline CDR1 reads MDHEN; CDR2 reads SYDVKM. Losses at the gene ends were 2 bases for V and 6 bases for J; bases not matched to a gene: 6. The variable domain in full, with the rest retrieved from reference TRBV28 and TRBJ2-7, is DVKVTQSSRYLVKRTGEKVFLECVQDMDHENMFWYRQDPGLGLRLIYFSYDVKMKEKGDIPEGYSVSREKKERFSLILESASTNQTSMYLCASSLGQGALEQYFGPGTRLTVT.

The chain joins TRBV6-5 to TRBJ2-7; D call uncertain. Per germline, CDR1 MNHEY and CDR2 SVGAGI. V was clipped by 0 bases and J by 6 bases, with 18 bases between them. This CDR3 has 16 residues. CDR3 DNA sequence: TGTGCCAGCAGTTACTCGAGTGGGCCGCGGCGCGGCGAGCAGTACTTC. Translated: CASSYSSGPRRGEQYF.

This chain joins TRBV7-2 and TRBJ2-3; TRBD2 is a possible D gene (6 bases). Trimming removed 4 bases at V and 6 bases at J, with 17 bases between. Germline CDR1 is SGHTA and CDR2 is FQGNSA. The CDR3 is made up of 15 amino acids. The CDR3 sequence is CASSSSTGSSDTQYF. In DNA form, the CDR3 reads TGTGCCAGCAGCTCCTCCACCGGGAGCTCGGATACGCAGTATTTT.

The rearrangement links TRBV29-1 to TRBJ2-1, with 7 bases lining up with TRBD2. This CDR3 is 14 amino acids long. Germline V gene lookup returns CDR1 SQVTM and CDR2 ANQGSEA. The ends lost 6 bases at V and 5 bases at J; junction bases unmatched: 10. CDR3 nucleotide sequence: TGCAGCGTGGCGGGAGCTAGCGGAGACAATGAGCAGTTCTTC. Amino acids: CSVAGASGDNEQFF.